The rows below give T cell receptor beta chains drawn from one sample of a study of regulatory T cells in long-lasting Graves disease. TCRdb re-analysed the multiplex PCR reads in MiXCR, keeping a single row per CDR3 protein. The sample holds roughly 500,000 distinct CDR3 sequences, approximately 13% seen once. These data were likewise used in another study, on T cells in Graves' hyperthyroidism and ophthalmopathy.

The sample consisted of peripheral blood mononuclear cells (PBMCs), taken at new diagnosis, from a patient treated with antithyroid drugs. The receptors derive from a man aged 30 to 45 with Graves disease. CDR3s include the opening cysteine and the closing phenylalanine or tryptophan. D genes are given only for firm matches. Not every row has a clone size; where given, it reads once, few, many or a size class.

clone size	J gene	V gene	D gene	CDR3 protein	CDR3 DNA
few	TRBJ2-2	TRBV20-1	TRBD2	CSARGRGGPSGAFVNTGELFF	TGCAGTGCTAGAGGCCGGGGAGGGCCGTCGGGAGCTTTTGTAAACACCGGGGAGCTGTTTTTT
many	TRBJ1-5	TRBV12-3/TRBV12-4	-	CASSLGGGRYQPQHF	TGTGCCAGCAGTTTAGGGGGCGGACGGTATCAGCCCCAGCATTTT
many	TRBJ1-1	TRBV29-1	-	CSVEGSGTEAFF	TGCAGCGTTGAAGGATCGGGCACTGAAGCTTTCTTT
many	TRBJ2-1	TRBV20-1	TRBD2	CSARPRGRVRYNEQFF	TGCAGTGCTAGACCTCGTGGGAGGGTGCGCTACAATGAGCAGTTCTTC
once	TRBJ2-5	TRBV14	-	CASSPDRRGTQYF	TGTGCCAGCAGCCCGGACCGGCGGGGGACCCAGTACTTC
many	TRBJ2-3	TRBV20-1	-	CSEKGTPMDTQYF	TGCAGTGAGAAAGGGACCCCCATGGATACGCAGTATTTT
many	TRBJ1-5	TRBV12-3/TRBV12-4	TRBD1	CAGGTGGQPQHF	TGTGCCGGAGGGACAGGGGGCCAGCCCCAGCATTTT
many	TRBJ2-3	TRBV28	TRBD1	CASSLMGQGEDTQYF	TGTGCCAGCAGTTTAATGGGACAGGGCGAAGATACGCAGTATTTT
-	TRBJ2-4	TRBV12-5	-	CASKAGPNPKNIQYF	TGTGCTAGTAAGGCAGGGCCAAATCCCAAAAACATTCAGTACTTC
-	TRBJ1-2	TRBV2	-	CASSTTENYGYTF	TGTGCCAGCAGTACGACCGAAAACTATGGCTACACCTTC
-	TRBJ1-3	TRBV6-2/TRBV6-3	-	CASTKLEAMSSGNTIYF	TGTGCCAGCACCAAGTTGGAGGCCATGAGCTCTGGAAACACCATATATTTT
-	TRBJ2-1	TRBV6-4	TRBD2	CASSDSSGSHNEQFF	TGTGCCAGCAGTGACTCAAGCGGGAGTCACAATGAGCAGTTCTTC
few	TRBJ2-7	TRBV18	TRBD1	CASSPYSGQASYEQYF	TGTGCCAGCTCACCTTATTCAGGACAGGCTTCCTACGAGCAGTACTTC
-	TRBJ1-2	TRBV5-4	TRBD1	CASSLAAGQASYGYTF	TGTGCCAGCAGCTTGGCCGCGGGACAGGCGAGCTATGGCTACACCTTC
-	TRBJ2-2	TRBV6-1	-	CASSRVVTGEPFF	TGTGCCAGCAGCAGGGTGGTCACCGGGGAGCCGTTTTTT
many	TRBJ2-5	TRBV2	-	CASRETEDQETQYF	TGTGCCAGCAGAGAGACAGAAGACCAAGAGACCCAGTACTTC
many	TRBJ2-3	TRBV20-1	-	CSARPGAGADTQYF	TGCAGTGCTAGACCGGGGGCAGGGGCAGATACGCAGTATTTT
-	TRBJ1-4	TRBV27	-	CASSPRGLNNEKLFF	TGTGCCAGCAGCCCCCGAGGACTTAATAATGAAAAACTGTTTTTT
many	TRBJ2-5	TRBV27	TRBD1	CASSTRDRGFRETQYF	TGTGCCAGCAGTACCCGCGACAGGGGGTTTCGAGAGACCCAGTACTTC
many	TRBJ1-2	TRBV12-3/TRBV12-4	-	CASSFTQLNGYTF	TGTGCCAGCAGTTTTACCCAGCTGAATGGCTACACCTTC
many	TRBJ2-3	TRBV5-1	-	CASSLKLTTTDTQYF	TGCGCCAGCAGCTTGAAGCTGACTACCACAGATACGCAGTATTTT
few	TRBJ2-1	TRBV25-1	TRBD2	CATVLAGGGNEQFF	TGTGCCACCGTACTAGCGGGAGGGGGCAATGAGCAGTTCTTC
many	TRBJ2-1	TRBV5-1	-	CASGPGDTDYNEQFF	TGCGCCAGCGGTCCGGGGGATACGGACTACAATGAGCAGTTCTTC
many	TRBJ1-2	TRBV3-1	-	CASSQEDGYTF	TGTGCCAGCAGCCAAGAAGATGGCTACACCTTC
-	TRBJ1-2	TRBV13	-	CASSLRGSSNYRYTF	TGTGCCAGCAGCTTACGGGGTTCCTCTAACTATCGCTACACCTTC
few	TRBJ2-6	TRBV7-9	-	CASNYGANVLTF	TGTGCCAGCAACTATGGGGCCAACGTCCTGACTTTC
few	TRBJ2-3	TRBV7-9	TRBD2	CASGKLAGGWDTQYF	TGTGCCAGCGGGAAACTAGCGGGAGGGTGGGATACGCAGTATTTT
-	TRBJ2-1	TRBV18	TRBD2	CASSPQLAGAGEQFF	TGTGCCAGCTCACCACAACTAGCGGGGGCGGGTGAGCAGTTCTTC
-	TRBJ1-5	TRBV28	TRBD1	CASSLDRVGQPQHF	TGTGCCAGCAGTTTAGACAGGGTTGGGCAGCCCCAGCATTTT
-	TRBJ2-5	TRBV5-1	TRBD2	CASSLAGGPGRGETEYF	TGCGCCAGCAGCTTGGCGGGAGGGCCGGGTAGGGGAGAGACCGAGTACTTC
-	TRBJ2-7	TRBV28	-	CASSFGGGTSYEQYF	TGTGCCAGCAGTTTCGGCGGCGGCACCTCCTACGAGCAGTACTTC
-	TRBJ1-2	TRBV20-1	-	CSADPEGQIYGYTF	TGCAGTGCCGATCCCGAAGGGCAGATTTATGGCTACACCTTC
many	TRBJ1-5	TRBV12-3/TRBV12-4	-	CASSAGSNQPQHF	TGTGCCAGCAGCGCAGGGAGCAATCAGCCCCAGCATTTT
many	TRBJ2-5	TRBV5-5	-	CASSHDQSETQYF	TGTGCCAGCAGCCATGACCAGAGCGAGACCCAGTACTTC
many	TRBJ1-6	TRBV7-2	-	CASSYAGLNSPLHF	TGTGCCAGCAGCTACGCAGGGTTGAATTCACCCCTCCACTTT
-	TRBJ2-1	TRBV11-2	TRBD1	CASSFGTGGTYNEQFF	TGTGCCAGCAGCTTCGGGACAGGCGGGACCTACAATGAGCAGTTCTTC
many	TRBJ2-5	TRBV20-1	-	CSANPGRGDQETQYF	TGCAGTGCCAACCCCGGGCGGGGAGACCAAGAGACCCAGTACTTC
many	TRBJ2-1	TRBV7-9	TRBD1	CASSSKPGQDDEQFF	TGTGCCAGCAGCTCTAAACCGGGACAGGATGATGAGCAGTTCTTC
few	TRBJ1-4	TRBV7-6	TRBD1	CASSLWTGADEKLFF	TGTGCCAGCAGTCTTTGGACAGGGGCGGATGAAAAACTGTTTTTT
many	TRBJ1-5	TRBV7-2	-	CASSLLGPQPQHF	TGTGCCAGCAGCTTATTGGGGCCTCAGCCCCAGCATTTT